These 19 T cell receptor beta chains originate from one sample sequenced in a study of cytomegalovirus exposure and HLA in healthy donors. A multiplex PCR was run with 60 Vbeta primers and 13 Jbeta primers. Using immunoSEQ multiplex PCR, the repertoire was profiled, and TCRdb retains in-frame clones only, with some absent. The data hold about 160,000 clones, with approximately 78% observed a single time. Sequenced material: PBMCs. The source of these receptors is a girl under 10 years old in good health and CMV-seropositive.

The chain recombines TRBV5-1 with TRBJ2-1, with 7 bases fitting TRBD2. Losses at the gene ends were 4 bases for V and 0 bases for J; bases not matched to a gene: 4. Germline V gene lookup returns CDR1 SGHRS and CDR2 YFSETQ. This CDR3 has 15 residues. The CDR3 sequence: CASSRLASSYNEQFF. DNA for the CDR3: TGCGCCAGCAGCCGACTAGCAAGCTCCTACAATGAGCAGTTCTTC.

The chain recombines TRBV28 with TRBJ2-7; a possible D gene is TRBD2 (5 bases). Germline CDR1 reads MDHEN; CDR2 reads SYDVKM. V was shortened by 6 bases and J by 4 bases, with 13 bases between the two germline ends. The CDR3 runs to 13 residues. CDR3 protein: CASRVASQYEQYF. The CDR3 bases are TGTGCCAGCAGGGTAGCGTCTCAATACGAGCAGTACTTC.

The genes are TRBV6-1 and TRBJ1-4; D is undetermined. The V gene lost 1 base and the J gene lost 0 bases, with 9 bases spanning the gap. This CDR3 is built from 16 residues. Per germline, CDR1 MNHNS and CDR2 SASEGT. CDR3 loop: CASSEEKRATNEKLFF. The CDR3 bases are TGTGCCAGCAGTGAAGAGAAAAGAGCAACTAATGAAAAACTGTTTTTT.

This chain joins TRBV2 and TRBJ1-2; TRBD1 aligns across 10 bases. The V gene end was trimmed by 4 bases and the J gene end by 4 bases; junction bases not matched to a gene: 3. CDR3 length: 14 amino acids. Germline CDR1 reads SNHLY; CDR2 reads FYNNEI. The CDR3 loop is CASSAGQGVYGYTF. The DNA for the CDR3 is TGTGCCAGCAGTGCCGGACAGGGGGTCTATGGCTACACCTTC.

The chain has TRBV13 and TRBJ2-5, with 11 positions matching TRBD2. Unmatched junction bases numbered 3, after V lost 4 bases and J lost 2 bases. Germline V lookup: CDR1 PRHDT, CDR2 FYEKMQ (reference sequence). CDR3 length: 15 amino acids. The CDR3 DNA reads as TGTGCCAGCAGCTCCCGGACTAGCGGGCAAGAGACCCAGTACTTC. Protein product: CASSSRTSGQETQYF.

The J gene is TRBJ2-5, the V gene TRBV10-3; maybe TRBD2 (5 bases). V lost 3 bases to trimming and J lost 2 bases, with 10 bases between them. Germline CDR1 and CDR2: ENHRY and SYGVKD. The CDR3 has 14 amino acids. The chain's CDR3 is CAISDSGLQETQYF. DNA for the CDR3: TGTGCCATCAGTGATTCGGGGTTACAAGAGACCCAGTACTTC.

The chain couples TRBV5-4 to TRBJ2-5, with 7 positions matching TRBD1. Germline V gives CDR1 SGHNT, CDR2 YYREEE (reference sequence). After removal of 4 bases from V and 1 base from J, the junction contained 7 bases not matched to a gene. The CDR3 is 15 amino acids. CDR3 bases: TGTGCCAGCAGCCAGGGTGGGACAGTCCAAGAGACCCAGTACTTC. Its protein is CASSQGGTVQETQYF.

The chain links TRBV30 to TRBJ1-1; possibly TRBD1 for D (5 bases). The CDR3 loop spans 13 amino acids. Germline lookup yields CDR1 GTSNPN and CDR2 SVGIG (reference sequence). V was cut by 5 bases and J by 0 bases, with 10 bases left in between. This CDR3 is CAWGALLNTEAFF. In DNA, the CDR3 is TGTGCCTGGGGGGCCCTCTTGAACACTGAAGCTTTCTTT.

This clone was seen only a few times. CDR3 DNA: TGCGCCAGCAGCTTCGGGGGTAATGGTGAAAAACTGTTTTTT. The encoded protein is CASSFGGNGEKLFF. The V call is TRBV5-1, the J call TRBJ1-4; TRBD1 might be the D (5 bases). Trimming took off 2 bases at V and 7 bases at J, with 12 bases between the two ends. The CDR3 is 14 residues long. The germline CDR1 and CDR2 sequences are SGHRS and YFSETQ.

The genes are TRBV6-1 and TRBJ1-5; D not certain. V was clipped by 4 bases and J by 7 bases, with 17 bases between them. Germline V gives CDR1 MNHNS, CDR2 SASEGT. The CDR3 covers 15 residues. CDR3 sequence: CASSVGERYNQPQHF. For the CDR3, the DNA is TGTGCCAGCAGTGTTGGAGAAAGGTATAACCAGCCCCAGCATTTT.

CDR3 region: CASSHRTGVYEQYF. The CDR3 DNA follows: TGTGCCAGCAGCCATAGGACAGGGGTCTACGAGCAGTACTTC. V usage is TRBV4-2 and J usage is TRBJ2-7; 9 positions match TRBD1. With 3 bases clipped from V and 3 bases from J, the junction kept 3 bases outside the gene matches. Germline V lookup: CDR1 LGHNA, CDR2 YNFKEQ. CDR3 size: 14 residues.

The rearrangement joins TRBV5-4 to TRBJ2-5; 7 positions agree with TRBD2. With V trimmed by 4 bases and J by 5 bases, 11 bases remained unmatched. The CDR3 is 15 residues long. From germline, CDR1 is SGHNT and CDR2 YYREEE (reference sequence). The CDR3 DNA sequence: TGTGCCAGCAGCCCGGGAGGTCTAGTAAGCGAGACCCAGTACTTC. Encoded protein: CASSPGGLVSETQYF.

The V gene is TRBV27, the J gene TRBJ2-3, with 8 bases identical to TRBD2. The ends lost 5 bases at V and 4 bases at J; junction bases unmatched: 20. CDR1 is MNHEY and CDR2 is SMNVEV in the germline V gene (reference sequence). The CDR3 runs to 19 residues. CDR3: CASSPHPYSGALPADTQYF. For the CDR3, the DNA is TGTGCCAGCAGTCCTCATCCATATAGCGGGGCCCTCCCGGCAGATACGCAGTATTTT.

CDR3 loop: CASSYSRETEAFF. In DNA form, the CDR3 reads TGTGCCAGCAGTTACTCGAGGGAGACTGAAGCTTTCTTT. This rearrangement joins TRBV6-5 to TRBJ1-1, with unresolved D. Looked up from germline, CDR1 is MNHEY and CDR2 is SVGAGI. The CDR3 is 13 residues long. The V gene lost 0 bases and the J gene lost 5 bases, with 7 bases spanning the gap.

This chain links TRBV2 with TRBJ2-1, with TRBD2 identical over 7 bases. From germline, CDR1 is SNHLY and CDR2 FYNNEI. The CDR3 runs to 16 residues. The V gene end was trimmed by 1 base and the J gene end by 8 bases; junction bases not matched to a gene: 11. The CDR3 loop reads CASSEEGLRQSDEQFF. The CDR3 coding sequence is TGTGCCAGCAGTGAAGAGGGACTAAGGCAATCGGATGAGCAGTTCTTC.

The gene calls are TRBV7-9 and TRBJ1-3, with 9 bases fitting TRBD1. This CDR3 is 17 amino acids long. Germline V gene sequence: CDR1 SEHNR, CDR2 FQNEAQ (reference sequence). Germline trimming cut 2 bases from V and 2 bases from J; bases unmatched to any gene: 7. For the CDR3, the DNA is TGTGCCAGCAGCTTAAGTCATACAGGGGGCCCTGGAAACACCATATATTTT. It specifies CASSLSHTGGPGNTIYF. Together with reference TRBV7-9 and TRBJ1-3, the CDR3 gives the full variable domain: DTGVSQNPRHKITKRGQNVTFRCDPISEHNRLYWYRQTLGQGPEFLTYFQNEAQLEKSRLLSDRFSAERPKGSFSTLEIQRTEQGDSAMYLCASSLSHTGGPGNTIYFGEGSWLTVV.

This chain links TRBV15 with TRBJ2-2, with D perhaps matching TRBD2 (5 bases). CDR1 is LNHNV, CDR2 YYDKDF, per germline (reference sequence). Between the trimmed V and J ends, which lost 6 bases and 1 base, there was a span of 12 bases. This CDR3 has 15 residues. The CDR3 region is CATRSRTLNTGELFF. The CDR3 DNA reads TGTGCCACCAGGTCTCGGACTCTGAACACCGGGGAGCTGTTTTTT.

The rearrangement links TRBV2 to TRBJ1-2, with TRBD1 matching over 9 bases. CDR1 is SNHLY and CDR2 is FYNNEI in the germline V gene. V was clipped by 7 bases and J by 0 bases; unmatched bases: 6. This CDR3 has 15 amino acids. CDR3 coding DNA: TGTGCCAGCAAGACAGGGGGTTTAGCTAACTATGGCTACACCTTC. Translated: CASKTGGLANYGYTF.

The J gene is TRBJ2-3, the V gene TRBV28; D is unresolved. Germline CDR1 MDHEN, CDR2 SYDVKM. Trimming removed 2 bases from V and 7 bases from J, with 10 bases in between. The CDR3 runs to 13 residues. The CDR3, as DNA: TGTGCCAGCAGTTTACCTCAGACATATACGCAGTATTTT. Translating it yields CASSLPQTYTQYF.